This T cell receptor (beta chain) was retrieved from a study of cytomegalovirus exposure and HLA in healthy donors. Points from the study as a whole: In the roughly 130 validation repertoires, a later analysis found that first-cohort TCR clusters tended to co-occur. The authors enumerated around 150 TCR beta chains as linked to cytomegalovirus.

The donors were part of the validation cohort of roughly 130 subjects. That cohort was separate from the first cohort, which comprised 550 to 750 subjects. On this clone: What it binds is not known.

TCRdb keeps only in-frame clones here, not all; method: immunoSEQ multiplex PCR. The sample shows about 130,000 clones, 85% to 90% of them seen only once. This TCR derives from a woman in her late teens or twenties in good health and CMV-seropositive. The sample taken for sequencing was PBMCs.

The CDR3 region is CASSHRDNKMGYTF. The CDR3 DNA is TGTGCCAGCAGTCATCGGGACAACAAAATGGGCTACACCTTC. The chain combines TRBV11-2 with TRBJ1-2, with D possibly matching TRBD1 (6 bases). The CDR3 covers 14 residues. Germline V gives CDR1 SGHAT, CDR2 FQNNGV. Trimming removed 6 bases from V and 8 bases from J, with 19 bases in between.